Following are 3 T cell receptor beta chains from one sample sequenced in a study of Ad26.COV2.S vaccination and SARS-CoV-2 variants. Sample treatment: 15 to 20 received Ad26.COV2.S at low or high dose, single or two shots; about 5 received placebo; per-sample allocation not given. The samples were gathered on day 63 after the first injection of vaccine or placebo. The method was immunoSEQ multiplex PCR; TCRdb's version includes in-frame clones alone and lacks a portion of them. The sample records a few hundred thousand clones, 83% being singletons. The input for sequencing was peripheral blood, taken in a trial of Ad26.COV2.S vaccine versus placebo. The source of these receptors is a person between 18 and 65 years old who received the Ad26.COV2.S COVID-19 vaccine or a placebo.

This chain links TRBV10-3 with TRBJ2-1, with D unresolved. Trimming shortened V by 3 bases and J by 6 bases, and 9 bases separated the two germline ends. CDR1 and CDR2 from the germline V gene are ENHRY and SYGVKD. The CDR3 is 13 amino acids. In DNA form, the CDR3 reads TGTGCCATCAGTGATGCGATTTCCAATGAGCAGTTCTTC. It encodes CAISDAISNEQFF.

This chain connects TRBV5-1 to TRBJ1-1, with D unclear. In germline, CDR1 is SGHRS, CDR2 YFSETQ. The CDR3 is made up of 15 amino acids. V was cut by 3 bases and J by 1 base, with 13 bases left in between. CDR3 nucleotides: TGCGCCAGCAGCTGGGGAGCGGCGGAGAACACTGAAGCTTTCTTT. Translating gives CASSWGAAENTEAFF.

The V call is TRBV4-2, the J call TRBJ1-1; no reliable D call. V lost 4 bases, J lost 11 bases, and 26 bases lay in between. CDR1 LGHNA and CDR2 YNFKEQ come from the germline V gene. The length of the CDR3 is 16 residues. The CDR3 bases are TGTGCCAGCAGCCCCTTCAACGCCCCTCTTGCCTCAGACGCTTTCTTT. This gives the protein CASSPFNAPLASDAFF.